One sample yielded the 18 T cell receptor beta chains listed below, sequenced in a study of blood T cell repertoires in COVID-19. The repertoire was sequenced with immunoSEQ multiplex PCR; TCRdb's copy has only in-frame clones and lacks some. The table records around 160,000 clones, roughly nine tenths of them present only once. The sample taken for sequencing was peripheral blood. The receptors shown here come from a man younger than 30 with COVID-19, enrolled during active disease.

This clone has just a few counts. The chain combines TRBV7-9 with TRBJ1-5; perhaps TRBD1 as D (6 bases). CDR3 length: 16 residues. Looked up from germline, CDR1 is SEHNR and CDR2 is FQNEAQ (reference sequence). Trimming shortened V by 4 bases and J by 7 bases, and 20 bases separated the two germline ends. The DNA for the CDR3 is TGTGCCAGCAGCTCCGAGAAACAGGGTTTGGGCCAGCCCCAGCATTTT. Its translation is CASSSEKQGLGQPQHF.

This rearrangement joins TRBV4-1 to TRBJ1-2; no reliable D call. The CDR3 totals 15 residues. Germline-derived CDR1 and CDR2 are MGHRA and YSYEKL. V lost 3 bases and J 3 bases, leaving 14 bases between the germline ends. The CDR3 reads CASSQPWLRDYGYTF. CDR3 nucleotide sequence: TGCGCCAGCAGCCAGCCCTGGCTGAGGGACTATGGCTACACCTTC.

CDR3 DNA: TGTGCCAGCAGCGGAATAGCGGGACAGACCTACAATGAGCAGTTCTTC. As protein: CASSGIAGQTYNEQFF. This chain connects TRBV11-2 to TRBJ2-1; D perhaps matches TRBD2 (8 bases). Germline V gene data show CDR1 as SGHAT and CDR2 as FQNNGV. The CDR3 runs 16 residues. The V and J ends lost 5 bases and 2 bases respectively, with 16 bases between them. The whole variable domain, remainder taken from reference TRBV11-2 and TRBJ2-1, is EAGVAQSPRYKIIEKRQSVAFWCNPISGHATLYWYQQILGQGPKLLIQFQNNGVVDDSQLPKDRFSAERLKGVDSTLKIQPAKLEDSAVYLCASSGIAGQTYNEQFFGPGTRLTVL.

The CDR3, as DNA: TGCGCCAGCAGACGCGCTAGCGGGAGTGGGGAGACCCAGTACTTC. Translation: CASRRASGSGETQYF. V is TRBV5-1 and J is TRBJ2-5, with 10 bases identical to TRBD2. V dropped 5 bases and J dropped 5; count of bases not matched to a gene: 9. This CDR3 region has 15 residues. Germline CDR1 reads SGHRS; CDR2 reads YFSETQ.

J is TRBJ2-3 and V is TRBV29-1, with 11 bases aligning to TRBD1. J was trimmed by 2 bases and V by 7 bases; bases with no gene match: 8. Germline V lookup: CDR1 SQVTM, CDR2 ANQGSEA. The CDR3 loop spans 15 amino acids. DNA for the CDR3: TGCAGCGCTACCCGGGACAGGGGGGACACAGATACGCAGTATTTT. It is translated as CSATRDRGDTDTQYF.

This chain uses TRBV28 with TRBJ2-7; D is perhaps TRBD1 (6 bases). This CDR3 has 15 residues. Germline V gene lookup returns CDR1 MDHEN and CDR2 SYDVKM. The ends were cut back, 6 bases at V and 0 bases at J, with 15 bases in the middle. This CDR3 is CASSLQQGLSYEQYF. The CDR3 nucleotides are TGTGCCAGCAGCTTACAGCAGGGGCTCTCCTACGAGCAGTACTTC.

The CDR3 region has the DNA TGCGCCAGCAGCCAAGGACTAATGAGAGGAGAGACCCAGTACTTC. Protein sequence: CASSQGLMRGETQYF. The chain couples TRBV4-1 to TRBJ2-5; D may be TRBD2 (5 bases). Germline values: CDR1 MGHRA, CDR2 YSYEKL. Trimming stripped 1 base from V and 4 bases from J, with 13 bases between. This CDR3 is built from 15 residues.

The chain combines TRBV11-2 with TRBJ2-2; the D gene is possibly TRBD2 (6 bases). Germline-derived CDR1 and CDR2 are SGHAT and FQNNGV. The CDR3 consists of 16 residues. The V and J ends lost 1 base and 0 bases respectively, with 9 bases between them. The CDR3 DNA reads TGTGCCAGCAGCTTAGGGAGACTAGCGAACACCGGGGAGCTGTTTTTT. Translated, it gives CASSLGRLANTGELFF.

This CDR3 reads CASSLASTGTGGAAYTF. As DNA, the CDR3 is TGTGCCAGCAGCTTGGCGTCGACCGGGACAGGGGGCGCAGCCTACACCTTC. The chain has TRBV7-2 and TRBJ1-2; 12 positions match TRBD1. There are 17 residues in the CDR3. The junction had 15 bases not matched to a gene; V was cut back by 3 bases and J by 10 bases. The V gene's germline CDR1 is SGHTA and CDR2 FQGNSA.

This clone was observed a single time. This chain connects TRBV19 to TRBJ1-2, with D uncertain. V lost 6 bases to trimming and J lost 8 bases, with 13 bases between them. Germline assignment: CDR1 LNHDA and CDR2 SQIVND (reference sequence). The CDR3 is made up of 12 amino acids. CDR3 nucleotides: TGTGCCAGTAGCTACCCTGGAGGAGGCTACACCTTC. Its protein product is CASSYPGGGYTF.

The chain couples TRBV3-1 (or the pseudogene TRBV3-2) to TRBJ1-6, with D perhaps TRBD1 (5 bases). The ends were cut back, 4 bases at V and 10 bases at J, with 23 bases in the middle. Germline lookup yields CDR1 LGHDT and CDR2 YNNKEL (reference sequence). The CDR3 sequence is 17 residues long. The CDR3 nucleotides are TGTGCCAGCAGCCGCCTTAGTCCAGGCGAAAGGGGATCACCCCTCCACTTT. It specifies CASSRLSPGERGSPLHF.

The CDR3 DNA reads TGTGCCACCAGCAGAGAAGGGGGTCCCTACGAGCAGTACTTC. Its protein product is CATSREGGPYEQYF. The chain recombines TRBV15 with TRBJ2-7; a possible D gene is TRBD1 (6 bases). The CDR3 loop spans 14 amino acids. Germline CDR1 LNHNV, CDR2 YYDKDF (reference sequence). V gave up 0 bases and J gave up 2 bases, with 8 bases separating them.

The chain uses TRBV5-1 and TRBJ2-5, with 7 bases that match TRBD1. Losses at the gene ends were 4 bases for V and 3 bases for J; bases not matched to a gene: 6. Germline CDR1 reads SGHRS; CDR2 reads YFSETQ. The CDR3 extends over 14 amino acids. CDR3 sequence (DNA): TGCGCCAGCAGCGCCCCGACAGGGAAAGAGACCCAGTACTTC. This sequence encodes CASSAPTGKETQYF.

The rearrangement uses TRBV6-2 or TRBV6-3 and TRBJ2-7; possible D gene TRBD1, 6 bases. V lost 2 bases to trimming and J lost 5 bases, with 13 bases between them. This CDR3 region has 14 residues. Germline assignment: CDR1 MNHEY and CDR2 SVGEGT. CDR3 nucleotide sequence: TGTGCCAGCAGTTACGAGACAGGCTGGAACGAGCAGTACTTC. Its translation: CASSYETGWNEQYF.

The chain carries TRBV29-1 and TRBJ2-7; 8 nucleotides agree with TRBD1. With V trimmed by 5 bases and J by 5 bases, 8 bases remained unmatched. Germline V CDR1 and CDR2: SQVTM, ANQGSEA. CDR3 length: 13 amino acids. CDR3 in DNA: TGCAGCGTTTGGACAGGGAGTGGCGACGAGCAGTACTTC. Translating gives CSVWTGSGDEQYF.

V is TRBV15 and J is TRBJ2-2, with a possible D match to TRBD2 (6 bases). Trimming took off 6 bases at V and 5 bases at J, with 10 bases between the two ends. CDR1 LNHNV and CDR2 YYDKDF come from the germline V gene (reference sequence). This CDR3 has 13 amino acids. CDR3 residues: CATRGGTTGELFF. Here the CDR3 DNA reads TGTGCCACCAGGGGGGGAACTACCGGGGAGCTGTTTTTT.

The V and J genes are TRBV7-2 and TRBJ2-3, with D maybe TRBD2 (5 bases). V was clipped by 0 bases and J by 0 bases, with 13 bases between them. CDR3 length: 17 residues. Per the germline V gene, CDR1 is SGHTA and CDR2 is FQGNSA. This chain's CDR3 is CASSLARGGGSTDTQYF. Here the CDR3 DNA reads TGTGCCAGCAGCTTAGCGCGAGGCGGCGGGAGCACAGATACGCAGTATTTT.

A note on this clone: At one boundary the junction diverges from the germline segment, which might be a read error. The V call is TRBV30, the J call TRBJ1-4, with TRBD1 as a possible D gene (5 bases). The CDR3 loop spans 15 amino acids. Per the germline V gene, CDR1 is GTSNPN and CDR2 is SVGIG (reference sequence). CDR3 bases: TGTGCCTGGAGTGTCGGGGGGTTGTCTAATGAAAAACTGCTTTTT. Translation gives CAWSVGGLSNEKLLF.